This TCR beta chain came from a study of blood T cell repertoires in COVID-19. Study information: Both acute and convalescent COVID-19 samples were obtained from the United States, Italy and Spain. Sources were T cells, B-cell-depleted T cells, or PBMCs; the material itself was cDNA or gDNA.

Under the authors' procedure: Nucleated cell counts were estimated from reference gene primer amplification. Profiling relied on immunoSEQ multiplex PCR, and the TCRdb table lists in-frame clones only, not all of them. The D gene and trimming were derived from the DNA, and the V and J assignments and clone size from that table. The table shows approximately 40,000 clones, with 80% to 90% occurring only once. In germline, CDR1 is LGHDT, CDR2 YNNKEL (reference sequence). V was trimmed by 5 bases and J by 1 base, leaving 14 bases between them. This CDR3 contains 15 residues. This sequence joins TRBV3-1 (or the pseudogene TRBV3-2) and TRBJ1-1, with unresolved D. This TCR was recovered from a human donor in a cohort sampled during active COVID-19. The material sequenced was peripheral blood. The CDR3 reads CASSAHDTRNTEAFF. The CDR3 DNA sequence: TGTGCCAGCAGCGCCCACGACACGAGGAACACTGAAGCTTTCTTT.